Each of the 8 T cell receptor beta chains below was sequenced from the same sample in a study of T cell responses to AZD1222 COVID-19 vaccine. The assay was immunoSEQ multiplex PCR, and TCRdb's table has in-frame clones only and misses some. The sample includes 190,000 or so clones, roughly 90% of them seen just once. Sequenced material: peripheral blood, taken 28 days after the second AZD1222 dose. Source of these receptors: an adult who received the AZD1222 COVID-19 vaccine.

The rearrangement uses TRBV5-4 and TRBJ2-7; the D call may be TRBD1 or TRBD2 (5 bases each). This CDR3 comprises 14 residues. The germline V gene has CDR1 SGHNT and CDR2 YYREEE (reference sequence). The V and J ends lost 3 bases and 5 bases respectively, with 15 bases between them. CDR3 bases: TGTGCCAGCAGCTCCCTACGAGGGGCCCACGAGCAGTACTTC. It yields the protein CASSSLRGAHEQYF. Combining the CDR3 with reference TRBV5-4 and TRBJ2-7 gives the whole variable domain ETGVTQSPTHLIKTRGQQVTLRCSSQSGHNTVSWYQQALGQGPQFIFQYYREEENGRGNFPPRFSGLQFPNYSSELNVNALELDDSALYLCASSSLRGAHEQYFGPGTRLTVT.

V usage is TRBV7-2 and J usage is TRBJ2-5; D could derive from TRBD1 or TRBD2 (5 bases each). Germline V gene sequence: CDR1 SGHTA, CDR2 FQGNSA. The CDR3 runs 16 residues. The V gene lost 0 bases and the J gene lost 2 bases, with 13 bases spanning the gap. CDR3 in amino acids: CASSLAPGGPQETQYF. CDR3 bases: TGTGCCAGCAGCTTAGCCCCTGGGGGTCCGCAAGAGACCCAGTACTTC.

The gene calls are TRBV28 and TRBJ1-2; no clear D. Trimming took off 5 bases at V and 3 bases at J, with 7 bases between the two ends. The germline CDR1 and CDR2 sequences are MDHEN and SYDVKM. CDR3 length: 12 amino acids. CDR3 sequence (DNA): TGTGCCAGCAGTCTCGGGGACTATGGCTACACCTTC. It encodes CASSLGDYGYTF.

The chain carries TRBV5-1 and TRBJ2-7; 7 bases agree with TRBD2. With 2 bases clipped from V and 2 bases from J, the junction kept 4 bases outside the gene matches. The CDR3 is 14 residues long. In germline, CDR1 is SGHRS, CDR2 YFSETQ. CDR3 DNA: TGCGCCAGCAGCTTTAGCCGGGAGGCCTACGAGCAGTACTTC. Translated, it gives CASSFSREAYEQYF.

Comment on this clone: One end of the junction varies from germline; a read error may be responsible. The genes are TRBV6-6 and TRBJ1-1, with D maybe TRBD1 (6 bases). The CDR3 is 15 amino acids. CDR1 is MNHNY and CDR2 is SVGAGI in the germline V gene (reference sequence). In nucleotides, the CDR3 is TGTGCCAGCAGTGACTCGAGGGGGGTCGACACTGAAGCTTTCTTT. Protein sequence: CASSDSRGVDTEAFF.

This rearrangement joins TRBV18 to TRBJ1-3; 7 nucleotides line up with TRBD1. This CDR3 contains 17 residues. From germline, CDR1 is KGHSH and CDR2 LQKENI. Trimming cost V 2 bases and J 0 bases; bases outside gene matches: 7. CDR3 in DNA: TGTGCCAGCTCACCAAGCTTCGGGGACAGCTCTGGAAACACCATATATTTT. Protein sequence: CASSPSFGDSSGNTIYF. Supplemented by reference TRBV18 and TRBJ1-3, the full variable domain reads NAGVMQNPRHLVRRRGQEARLRCSPMKGHSHVYWYRQLPEEGLKFMVYLQKENIIDESGMPKERFSAEFPKEGPSILRIQQVVRGDSAAYFCASSPSFGDSSGNTIYFGEGSWLTVV.

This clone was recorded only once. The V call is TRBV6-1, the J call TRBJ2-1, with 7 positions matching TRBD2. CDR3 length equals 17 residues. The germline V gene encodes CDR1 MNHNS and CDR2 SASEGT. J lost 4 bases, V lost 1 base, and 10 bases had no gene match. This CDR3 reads CASSEGASGLIYNEQFF. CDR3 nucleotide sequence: TGTGCCAGCAGTGAAGGGGCTAGCGGTCTTATTTACAATGAGCAGTTCTTC.

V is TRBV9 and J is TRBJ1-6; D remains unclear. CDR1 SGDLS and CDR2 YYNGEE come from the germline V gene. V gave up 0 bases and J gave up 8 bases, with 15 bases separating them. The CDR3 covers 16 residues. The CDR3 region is CASSVGVSSADSPLHF. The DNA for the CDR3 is TGTGCCAGCAGCGTAGGGGTCTCCTCAGCAGATTCACCCCTCCACTTT. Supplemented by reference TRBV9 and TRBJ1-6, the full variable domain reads DSGVTQTPKHLITATGQRVTLRCSPRSGDLSVYWYQQSLDQGLQFLIQYYNGEERAKGNILERFSAQQFPDLHSELNLSSLELGDSALYFCASSVGVSSADSPLHFGNGTRLTVT.